This T cell receptor (beta chain) was captured by sequencing in a study of CXCR3-negative and CXCR3-positive naive CD8 T cells. The study, taken as a whole, reports: CXCR3-positive naive cells carried more hydrophobic TRB CDR3s than CXCR3-negative naive cells did.

Libraries were UMI-labeled 5' RACE TRB cDNA. TCRdb derives one entry per CDR3 protein from the 5' RACE reads, leaving out DNA. The data show fewer than 6,500 distinct CDR3 sequences, and the top ten clones hold about 1.8%. CDR1 and CDR2 (germline): SGDLS, YYNGEE. The CDR3 totals 15 residues. Regarding this clonotype: As yet, its antigen is unknown.

The J gene is TRBJ2-7, the V gene TRBV9; checking the TCRdb D call of TRBD2 is not possible without DNA. This clonotype originated in a human donor in good health. Some clones in this sample may be carry-over from other donors' samples. Sequenced material: naive CXCR3+ CD8+ T cells from blood. Documented subset: CD45RO-CCR7+CD27+CD95- naive CD8+ T cells expressing CXCR3 (TNR3+). CDR3 sequence: CASSAGVSGAYEQYF.